This TCR beta chain was found in a study of blood T cell repertoires in COVID-19. The assay was immunoSEQ multiplex PCR, and TCRdb's table has in-frame clones only and misses some. Of more than 300,000 clones in the sample, 70% to 90% are singletons; the top ten hold over 9.5%. The CDR3 is made up of 15 amino acids. With V trimmed by 4 bases and J by 1 base, 2 bases remained unmatched. CDR1 ENHRY and CDR2 SYGVKD come from the germline V gene. Material: peripheral blood. This chain joins TRBV10-3 and TRBJ1-3; TRBD1 aligns across 9 bases. The TCR comes from a woman younger than 45 with COVID-19, enrolled during active disease. CDR3 DNA sequence: TGTGCCATCAGTGCCGGGACAGGGTCTGGAAACACCATATATTTT. Amino acid sequence: CAISAGTGSGNTIYF.